A selection of T cell receptor beta chains follows, all from one sample in a study of regulatory T cells in long-lasting Graves disease. Each CDR3 protein gets one entry after TCRdb re-called the multiplex PCR reads with MiXCR. Of around 320,000 distinct CDR3 sequences detected, about a sixth appear once; the ten largest clones hold approximately 30%. These records were also assigned to another study, of T cells in Graves' hyperthyroidism and ophthalmopathy.

Sequences were derived from peripheral blood mononuclear cells (PBMCs), sampled at new diagnosis, from a patient treated with antithyroid drugs. Receptor source: a man aged 40-49 years with Graves disease. Both conserved end residues are trimmed from each CDR3. Each record gives: V gene, clone size, D gene, J gene, CDR3 protein. D genes are given only for firm matches. Not every row has a clone size; where given, it reads once, few, many or a size class.

v_gene: TRBV5-1
abundance: many
d_gene: NA
j_gene: TRBJ1-1
CDR3aa: ASNFLPDTEAF

v_gene: TRBV5-1
abundance: many
d_gene: NA
j_gene: TRBJ1-1
CDR3aa: ASSLGVTANTEAF

v_gene: TRBV5-1
abundance: many
d_gene: NA
j_gene: TRBJ1-5
CDR3aa: ASSLEGAGNQPQH

v_gene: TRBV5-4
abundance: once
d_gene: TRBD2
j_gene: TRBJ2-2
CDR3aa: ASGRAGGQTGELF

v_gene: TRBV18
abundance: few
d_gene: TRBD1
j_gene: TRBJ2-2
CDR3aa: ASSPRDRVLTGELF

v_gene: TRBV20-1
abundance: many
d_gene: NA
j_gene: TRBJ2-3
CDR3aa: SARARGAGVGQTDTQY

v_gene: TRBV6-1
abundance: many
d_gene: TRBD1
j_gene: TRBJ2-5
CDR3aa: ASSTGTGQETQY

v_gene: TRBV30
abundance: many
d_gene: TRBD2
j_gene: TRBJ2-5
CDR3aa: AWRTSGPGPQY

v_gene: TRBV4-1
abundance: NA
d_gene: TRBD1
j_gene: TRBJ1-5
CDR3aa: ASSQEADRGYRQPQH

v_gene: TRBV7-2
abundance: many
d_gene: NA
j_gene: TRBJ1-6
CDR3aa: ASSIGTSWGSPLH

v_gene: TRBV4-2
abundance: NA
d_gene: NA
j_gene: TRBJ2-3
CDR3aa: ASSLLARDTQY

v_gene: TRBV4-1
abundance: NA
d_gene: TRBD1
j_gene: TRBJ1-2
CDR3aa: ASSQGFQGADGYT

v_gene: TRBV7-6
abundance: many
d_gene: NA
j_gene: TRBJ2-3
CDR3aa: ASSLVATPAGTDTQY

v_gene: TRBV5-1
abundance: many
d_gene: NA
j_gene: TRBJ2-3
CDR3aa: ASSWVRFSTDTQY